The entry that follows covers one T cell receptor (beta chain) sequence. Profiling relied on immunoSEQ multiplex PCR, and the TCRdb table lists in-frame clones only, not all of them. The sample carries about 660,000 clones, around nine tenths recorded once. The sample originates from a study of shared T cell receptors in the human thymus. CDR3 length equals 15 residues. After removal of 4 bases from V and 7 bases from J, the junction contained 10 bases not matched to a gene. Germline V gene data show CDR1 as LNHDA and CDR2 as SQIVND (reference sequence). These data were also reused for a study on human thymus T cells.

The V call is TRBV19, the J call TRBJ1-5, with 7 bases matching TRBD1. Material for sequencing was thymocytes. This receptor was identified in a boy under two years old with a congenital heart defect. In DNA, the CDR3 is TGTGCCAGTAGTACTTTCGACAGGGTCAACCAGCCCCAGCATTTT. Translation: CASSTFDRVNQPQHF.